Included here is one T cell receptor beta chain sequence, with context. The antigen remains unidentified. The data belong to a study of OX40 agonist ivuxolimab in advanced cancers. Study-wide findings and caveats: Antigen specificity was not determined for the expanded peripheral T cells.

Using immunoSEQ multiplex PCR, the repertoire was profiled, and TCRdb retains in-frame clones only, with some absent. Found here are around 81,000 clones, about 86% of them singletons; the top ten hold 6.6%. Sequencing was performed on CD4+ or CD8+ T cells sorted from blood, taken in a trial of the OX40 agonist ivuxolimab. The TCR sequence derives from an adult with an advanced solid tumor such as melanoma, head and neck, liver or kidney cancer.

CDR3 protein: CSALIGSSYNEQFF. Here the CDR3 DNA reads TGCAGCGCCCTGATAGGCAGCTCCTACAATGAGCAGTTCTTC. The chain uses TRBV29-1 and TRBJ2-1; D is unresolved. Per germline, CDR1 SQVTM and CDR2 ANQGSEA. The CDR3 spans 14 residues. The V gene lost 7 bases and the J gene lost 0 bases, with 13 bases spanning the gap.